This T cell receptor beta chain was sequenced in a study of T cells in women clearing cervical HPV infection. The wider study: Cases: HPV16-related CIN3 or worse on histology, a couple of invasive cancers. Study-level findings and limits: Richness plus V gene abundances separated cases from controls with AUC less than 0.9.

This table comes from immunoSEQ multiplex PCR, and its TCRdb copy is limited to in-frame clones, with some not included. Here the sample table reports roughly 40,000 clones. Details on this clone: Its antigen remains unidentified. The read halts 3 residues ahead of the CDR3 end, with the missing end drawn from the germline J gene.

The CDR3 totals 14 residues. V was pared by 3 bases and J by 6 bases, with 12 bases between. The germline V gene has CDR1 KGHSH and CDR2 LQKENI. The chain couples TRBV18 to TRBJ2-1, with TRBD1 as a possible D gene (5 bases). The sample consisted of blood buffy coat. This TCR came from a woman aged 18 to 75 with a cervical HPV16 infection that either progressed to CIN3+ or cleared (not recorded which). The covered CDR3 bases are TGTGCCAGCTCACCTACCCAGGGTGGCAATGAG. Translated: CASSPTQGGNE. The entire CDR3 is CASSPTQGGNEQFF. Filled out from reference TRBV18 and TRBJ2-1, the complete variable domain reads NAGVMQNPRHLVRRRGQEARLRCSPMKGHSHVYWYRQLPEEGLKFMVYLQKENIIDESGMPKERFSAEFPKEGPSILRIQQVVRGDSAAYFCASSPTQGGNEQFFGPGTRLTVL.